Each of the 10 T cell receptor beta chains below was sequenced from the same sample in a study of T cells in Graves' hyperthyroidism and ophthalmopathy. Amplification targeted TCR beta CDR3 regions from RNA transcripts. HTBI primers were employed in a first-round RT-PCR of the TCR CDR3. TCRdb independently ran MiXCR on the multiplex PCR reads; one entry per CDR3 protein. The data contain some 720,000 distinct CDR3 sequences, roughly 17% of them seen just once; the ten biggest clones take up around 8%. The sample consisted of blood. Source of these receptors: a man between 18 and 35 years old with Graves' hyperthyroidism.

This clonotype was counted between two and nine times. This chain links TRBV6-1 with TRBJ2-1, with D possibly being TRBD2 (6 bases). V was trimmed by 3 bases and J by 0 bases, leaving 15 bases between them. Germline values: CDR1 MNHNS, CDR2 SASEGT. CDR3 length: 17 amino acids. The CDR3 nucleotides read TGTGCCAGCAGTGATCCGGACCGGGACTTCTCCTACAATGAGCAGTTCTTC. Translation: CASSDPDRDFSYNEQFF.

This clonotype was seen a handful of times. V and J are TRBV25-1 and TRBJ2-1, with D possibly matching TRBD2 (5 bases). The V end lost 2 bases, the J end lost 2 bases, and 13 bases lay between the germline ends. This CDR3 is 16 amino acids long. Germline V gives CDR1 MGHDK, CDR2 SYGVNS. The CDR3, as DNA: TGTGCCAGCAGTGAAAGCCTAGCTTCGGCCTACAATGAGCAGTTCTTC. Protein product: CASSESLASAYNEQFF.

This clonotype appeared a few times. The gene calls are TRBV29-1 and TRBJ2-7; TRBD1 might be the D (8 bases). Germline V lookup: CDR1 SQVTM, CDR2 ANQGSEA. V lost 7 bases and J 3 bases, leaving 19 bases between the germline ends. The CDR3 has 14 residues. Written as DNA, the CDR3 is TGCAGCGCCCGAACAGGGGGACTATTCTACGAGCAGTACTTC. Translated, it gives CSARTGGLFYEQYF.

The V call is TRBV11-2, the J call TRBJ2-3, with a tentative D call TRBD1 (5 bases). V lost 4 bases and J lost 2, with 13 bases in between. The CDR3 totals 15 residues. The V gene's germline CDR1 is SGHAT and CDR2 FQNNGV. The CDR3 here is CASSSPDTNTDTQYF. CDR3 DNA: TGTGCCAGCAGCTCCCCGGACACGAACACAGATACGCAGTATTTT.

This clonotype has more than one count but fewer than ten. V is TRBV2 and J is TRBJ1-1; no definite D call. CDR3 length: 8 residues. The V end was cut by 11 bases, the J end by 10 bases, with 8 bases between. Germline lookup yields CDR1 SNHLY and CDR2 FYNNEI. The CDR3 DNA sequence: TGTGCCGGCCCGTCAGCTTTCTTT. It encodes CAGPSAFF.

This clonotype appeared many times. This chain joins TRBV7-2 and TRBJ2-7; D uncertain. Germline V gene data show CDR1 as SGHTA and CDR2 as FQGNSA. The CDR3 totals 12 residues. Trimming took 4 bases from V and 5 from J, leaving 9 bases between them. As DNA, the CDR3 is TGTGCCAGCAGCTCCCGAAATAACGAGCAGTACTTC. Encoded protein: CASSSRNNEQYF.

There are many counts of this clonotype. The rearrangement uses TRBV28 and TRBJ2-1; D unresolved. This CDR3 has 15 residues. CDR1 and CDR2 from the germline V gene are MDHEN and SYDVKM. Between the trimmed V and J ends, which lost 3 bases and 8 bases, there was a span of 17 bases. CDR3 nucleotide sequence: TGTGCCAGCAGTTTCGGAACACGCGGCCTTGATGAGCAGTTCTTC. This gives the protein CASSFGTRGLDEQFF.

This clonotype was seen repeatedly, ten times or more. V usage is TRBV29-1 and J usage is TRBJ1-1; D remains ambiguous. CDR3 length: 13 residues. From germline, CDR1 is SQVTM and CDR2 ANQGSEA. V lost 3 bases to trimming and J lost 4 bases, with 12 bases between them. In DNA form, the CDR3 reads TGCAGCGTTGATAAAGGAAGACGCACTGAAGCTTTCTTT. This encodes CSVDKGRRTEAFF.

The V gene is TRBV5-1, the J gene TRBJ2-3, with 12 bases identical to TRBD2. The trim removed 4 bases at V and 5 bases at J, leaving 8 bases unmatched. CDR1 SGHRS and CDR2 YFSETQ come from the germline V gene. The CDR3 is 16 amino acids. This CDR3 is CASSPTSGSQGDTQYF. As DNA, the CDR3 is TGCGCCAGCAGCCCGACTAGCGGGAGCCAGGGAGATACGCAGTATTTT.

This clonotype was recorded a few times. The rearrangement uses TRBV5-6 and TRBJ2-1; 9 positions match TRBD1. This CDR3 has 15 amino acids. J lost 0 bases, V lost 4 bases, and 2 bases had no gene match. Germline CDR1 and CDR2: SGHDT and YYEEEE. Here the CDR3 reads CASSADRGSYNEQFF. The DNA for the CDR3 is TGTGCCAGCAGCGCGGACAGGGGCTCCTACAATGAGCAGTTCTTC.